The next 9 T cell receptor beta chains were all read from a single sample in a study of spatial heterogeneity in lung cancer (dated by TCRdb to between 2018 and 2021). Sample time point, as interpreted from the label and publication: sample taken at primary tumor resection. TCR sequencing used whole RNA extracted from tumor and nontumor lung tissue, or from cryopreserved PBMC samples, without cell sorting. Library creation used 5' RACE. TCRdb shows the sequencer as NextSeq 500. TCRdb reprocessed the public reads (quality trimming at Q25 with fastp, clone calling with MiXCR) and kept in-frame beta chains. Identical CDR3 protein sequences are pooled into one entry, listed with their most common genes and DNA. The sample data list about 48,000 distinct CDR3 sequences, and under 6% of these were observed just once. The ten largest clones take up 11% of the sample. Sequenced material: PBMCs, taken at surgery. These receptors came from a male donor with early-stage non-small cell lung cancer.

This clonotype came up many times. The gene calls are TRBV7-6 and TRBJ1-2, with 7 positions matching TRBD1. Trimming at V came to 6 bases and at J to 3 bases, leaving 7 bases not matched to a gene. The germline CDR1 and CDR2 sequences are SGHVS and FNYEAQ. The CDR3 contains 14 residues. The CDR3 region is CASSPSGTDYGYTF. DNA of the CDR3: TGTGCCAGCAGTCCCTCCGGGACAGACTATGGCTACACCTTC. Combining the CDR3 with reference TRBV7-6 and TRBJ1-2 gives the whole variable domain GAGVSQSPRYKVTKRGQDVALRCDPISGHVSLYWYRQALGQGPEFLTYFNYEAQQDKSGLPNDRFSAERPEGSISTLTIQRTEQRDSAMYRCASSPSGTDYGYTFGSGTRLTVV.

This clonotype was recorded at least ten times. The rearrangement joins TRBV6-6 to TRBJ2-3; TRBD2 aligns across 11 bases. Unmatched junction bases numbered 2, after V lost 6 bases and J lost 3 bases. The germline V gene has CDR1 MNHNY and CDR2 SVGAGI (reference sequence). This CDR3 contains 14 residues. The CDR3 DNA reads as TGTGCCAGCAGCAGGACTAGCGGGACAGATACGCAGTATTTT. It codes for CASSRTSGTDTQYF.

The V call is TRBV9, the J call TRBJ2-1, with 13 bases lining up with TRBD2. Trimming at V came to 0 bases and at J to 1 base, leaving 1 base not matched to a gene. The CDR3 totals 17 residues. Germline CDR1 SGDLS, CDR2 YYNGEE. CDR3 nucleotide sequence: TGTGCCAGCAGCGTAGGGACTAGCGGGAGTTCCTACAATGAGCAGTTCTTC. It codes for CASSVGTSGSSYNEQFF.

In this sample, this clonotype turned up many times. The chain employs TRBV7-2 and TRBJ2-7, with 13 nucleotides matching TRBD2. CDR3 length: 16 amino acids. V lost 5 bases and J lost 2; bases outside the gene matches: 6. CDR1 and CDR2 from the germline V gene are SGHTA and FQGNSA. CDR3 sequence reads: CASSRTSGGGPYEQYF. DNA for the CDR3: TGTGCCAGCAGCCGGACTAGCGGGGGAGGGCCCTACGAGCAGTACTTC.

The rearrangement uses TRBV2 and TRBJ2-7; 9 bases agree with TRBD2. The CDR3 totals 14 residues. Germline V gene sequence: CDR1 SNHLY, CDR2 FYNNEI. Trimming removed 7 bases from V and 2 bases from J; junction bases left unmatched: 6. The CDR3 DNA follows: TGTGCCAGCACTCCGGGACTAGCTACCTACGAGCAGTACTTC. Protein: CASTPGLATYEQYF.

This clonotype was seen at least ten times. The junction departs from germline at one end; a sequencing error may be responsible. The chain's CDR3 is CASSQDVRGMNF. CDR3 nucleotide sequence: TGTGCCAGCAGCCAAGATGTCCGGGGTATGAACTTC. V is TRBV14 and J is TRBJ2-5; D might be TRBD2 (5 bases). Germline CDR1 and CDR2: SGHDN and FVKESK. The CDR3 loop spans 12 amino acids.

At least ten counts were recorded for this clonotype. This sequence joins TRBV7-2 and TRBJ2-7; D ambiguous. This CDR3 has 12 amino acids. Germline-derived CDR1 and CDR2 are SGHTA and FQGNSA. V was cut by 6 bases and J by 4 bases, with 10 bases left in between. The CDR3 nucleotides are TGTGCCAGCAGGGACGCCGGATACGAGCAGTACTTC. It translates to CASRDAGYEQYF.

Ten or more counts support this clonotype. CDR3 nucleotides: TGTGCCAGTAACCCCGGGACAGTCACAGATACGCAGTATTTT. This encodes CASNPGTVTDTQYF. The chain combines TRBV19 with TRBJ2-3; 7 nucleotides match TRBD1. V gave up 7 bases and J gave up 2 bases; unmatched junction bases: 6. CDR3 size: 14 residues. CDR1 is LNHDA, CDR2 SQIVND, per germline (reference sequence).

This clonotype was seen at least ten times. The J gene is TRBJ2-1, the V gene TRBV19, with D tentatively TRBD2 (5 bases). In germline, CDR1 is LNHDA, CDR2 SQIVND (reference sequence). This CDR3 contains 15 residues. V dropped 5 bases and J dropped 8 bases, with 19 bases sitting between them. CDR3: CASSRSGTVSDEQFF. In nucleotides, the CDR3 is TGTGCCAGTAGTCGATCGGGAACAGTCTCCGATGAGCAGTTCTTC.